Below, 29 T cell receptor beta chains from the same sample are listed, as sequenced in a study of CD8+CD57+ T cells in acquired aplastic anemia. Template material for TCR beta VDJ and CDR3 profiling consisted of genomic DNA. MiXCR was run by TCRdb on the reads, yielding one entry per CDR3 protein. This table holds 450,000 to 550,000 distinct CDR3 sequences, about a third found once. Those patients picked for sequencing had displayed CD8+CD57+ cell expansion on flow cytometry. Sequencing was carried out using sorted CD4+, CD8+, or CD8+CD57+ T cells (not recorded which) from PBMCs. The receptors derive from a human donor with aplastic anemia.

This clonotype was observed at least ten times. One end of the junction varies from germline; a read error may be responsible. This rearrangement joins TRBV10-3 to TRBJ1-2, with D hard to call. CDR3 length: 11 amino acids. CDR1 is ENHRY, CDR2 SYGVKD, per germline. The CDR3 coding sequence is TGTGCCAGCAGTCCCGCGCAATACTACACCTTC. Protein product: CASSPAQYYTF.

This clonotype was seen a few times. V usage is TRBV2 and J usage is TRBJ1-5, with a possible D match to TRBD1 (5 bases). The CDR3 spans 16 residues. The germline CDR1 and CDR2 sequences are SNHLY and FYNNEI. Trimming shortened V by 5 bases and J by 2 bases, and 16 bases separated the two germline ends. Written as DNA, the CDR3 is TGTGCCAGCAGTCCCCGGCAGGGTGAGGGCAATCAGCCCCAGCATTTT. Translated, it gives CASSPRQGEGNQPQHF.

There are many counts of this clonotype. This chain joins TRBV7-2 and TRBJ2-7; the D gene is possibly TRBD2 (5 bases). CDR1 SGHTA and CDR2 FQGNSA come from the germline V gene. V gave up 2 bases and J gave up 3 bases, with 11 bases separating them. The CDR3 is made up of 14 amino acids. CDR3 bases: TGTGCCAGCAGCTTATGGTCCGGGGACTACGAGCAGTACTTC. It yields the protein CASSLWSGDYEQYF.

Many counts were recorded for this clonotype. J is TRBJ2-3 and V is TRBV7-9; 8 nucleotides align to TRBD2. Trimming cost V 2 bases and J 3 bases; bases outside gene matches: 4. There are 15 residues in the CDR3. Germline CDR1 is SEHNR and CDR2 is FQNEAQ (reference sequence). The CDR3 is CASSLLSGTTDTQYF. The CDR3 nucleotides are TGTGCCAGCAGCTTACTTAGCGGGACGACAGATACGCAGTATTTT.

In this sample, this clonotype turned up once. V is TRBV19 and J is TRBJ1-2; maybe TRBD1 (6 bases). In germline, CDR1 is LNHDA, CDR2 SQIVND (reference sequence). V shed 11 bases and J shed 4 bases, with 20 bases lying between them. The CDR3 length is 14 residues. The CDR3 loop is CAWSVLQGTYGYTF. The DNA of the CDR3 is TGTGCCTGGAGTGTACTTCAGGGGACCTATGGCTACACCTTC.

V usage is TRBV4-2 and J usage is TRBJ2-1; weak D call: TRBD1 (6 bases). This CDR3 region has 17 residues. Per the germline V gene, CDR1 is LGHNA and CDR2 is YNFKEQ. V shed 1 base and J shed 0 bases, with 13 bases lying between them. The CDR3, as DNA: TGTGCCAGCAGCCAAGGAGGGTCAGGGGACTCCTACAATGAGCAGTTCTTC. Its protein product is CASSQGGSGDSYNEQFF.

This clonotype has a single count. This chain uses TRBV4-1 with TRBJ2-4; 8 positions agree with TRBD2. V lost 2 bases, J lost 1 base, and 13 bases stayed unmatched. The length of the CDR3 is 19 residues. Germline V gene sequence: CDR1 MGHRA, CDR2 YSYEKL. The CDR3 protein is CASSQRGGGSRLAKNIQYF. The CDR3, as DNA: TGCGCCAGCAGCCAAAGAGGCGGGGGGAGCCGTTTGGCCAAAAACATTCAGTACTTC.

Remarks on this clonotype: Sequence at one end of the junction differs from germline and may be a read error. This sequence joins TRBV13 and TRBJ1-1, with TRBD1 identical over 7 bases. CDR1 and CDR2 from the germline V gene are PRHDT and FYEKMQ (reference sequence). CDR3 length: 15 amino acids. The CDR3, as DNA: TGTGCCAGCAGTTTAGGCGGCAGGGGGGACACTGAAGCTTTCTTT. Translation gives CASSLGGRGDTEAFF.

The V call is TRBV20-1, the J call TRBJ2-1, with TRBD2 matching over 14 bases. The junction had 18 bases not matched to a gene; V was cut back by 8 bases and J by 9 bases. This CDR3 is built from 17 residues. The V gene's germline CDR1 is DFQATT and CDR2 SNEGSKA (reference sequence). In DNA, the CDR3 is TGCAGTTTTTTTCTGACTAGCGGGGGGGCCAACCGCCCTGAGCAGTTCTTC. It encodes CSFFLTSGGANRPEQFF.

The gene calls are TRBV15 and TRBJ2-1; no definite D call. The ends were cut back, 4 bases at V and 12 bases at J, with 16 bases in the middle. The CDR3 has 13 residues. The germline gives CDR1 LNHNV, CDR2 YYDKDF (reference sequence). This CDR3 is CATSTRDRQLQFF. For the CDR3, the DNA is TGTGCCACCAGCACCCGAGATAGGCAATTGCAGTTCTTC.

The genes are TRBV9 and TRBJ1-2, with D perhaps matching TRBD1 (5 bases). Between the trimmed V and J ends, which lost 5 bases and 0 bases, there was a span of 17 bases. Germline V gene sequence: CDR1 SGDLS, CDR2 YYNGEE. The CDR3 loop spans 16 amino acids. CDR3 DNA: TGTGCCAGCAGATCACCCAGGGAGACAGCTAACTATGGCTACACCTTC. As protein: CASRSPRETANYGYTF.

At least ten counts were recorded for this clonotype. The chain combines TRBV20-1 with TRBJ1-1; 7 bases are a match to TRBD1. CDR3 length equals 12 residues. J lost 6 bases, V lost 3 bases, and 4 bases had no gene match. Looked up from germline, CDR1 is DFQATT and CDR2 is SNEGSKA (reference sequence). The CDR3 DNA reads as TGCAGTGCTAGTCGCAGGGGGGCTGAAGCTTTCTTT. It specifies CSASRRGAEAFF.

This clonotype has a count of ten or more. The chain links TRBV29-1 to TRBJ2-1; 7 bases are shared with TRBD2. The CDR3 has 14 amino acids. Germline V CDR1 and CDR2: SQVTM, ANQGSEA. The junction had 9 bases not matched to a gene; V was cut back by 3 bases and J by 7 bases. The DNA of the CDR3 is TGCAGCGTTGATGGGGGGAGGGCCAGAAATGAGCAGTTCTTC. This sequence encodes CSVDGGRARNEQFF.

This clonotype was detected many times. The chain links TRBV7-2 to TRBJ1-1; D is possibly TRBD1 (6 bases). The CDR3 sequence is 14 residues long. The V and J ends lost 5 bases and 7 bases respectively, with 17 bases between them. CDR1 and CDR2 from the germline V gene are SGHTA and FQGNSA. This chain's CDR3 is CASSGATGLGEAFF. The CDR3 DNA follows: TGTGCCAGCAGCGGGGCCACAGGGTTAGGTGAAGCTTTCTTT.

This clonotype was seen repeatedly, ten times or more. The chain combines TRBV7-2 with TRBJ1-6, with a weak D call TRBD1 (5 bases). Per the germline V gene, CDR1 is SGHTA and CDR2 is FQGNSA. CDR3 length: 14 residues. The V gene lost 2 bases and the J gene lost 4 bases, with 6 bases spanning the gap. CDR3 protein: CASSLKGYNSPLHF. The CDR3 DNA follows: TGTGCCAGCAGCTTAAAGGGGTATAATTCACCCCTCCACTTT.

This clonotype has a handful of counts. V gene TRBV5-1 combines with J gene TRBJ2-5; D is unclear. The CDR3 has 15 residues. Germline CDR1 reads SGHRS; CDR2 reads YFSETQ. Trimming removed 1 base from V and 2 bases from J, with 12 bases in between. Here the CDR3 DNA reads TGCGCCAGCAGCTTGTATAGTGGGGTACAAGAGACCCAGTACTTC. It codes for CASSLYSGVQETQYF.

This clonotype has a count of ten or more. The chain links TRBV19 to TRBJ1-2, with 9 nucleotides matching TRBD1. The CDR3 is 13 residues long. The ends lost 11 bases at V and 4 bases at J; junction bases unmatched: 8. Per the germline V gene, CDR1 is LNHDA and CDR2 is SQIVND (reference sequence). Written as DNA, the CDR3 is TGTGCCTTACAGGGGGCGAGTTTCTATGGCTACACCTTC. Encoded protein: CALQGASFYGYTF. Full variable domain (rest looked up from reference TRBV19 and TRBJ1-2): DGGITQSPKYLFRKEGQNVTLSCEQNLNHDAMYWYRQDPGQGLRLIYYSQIVNDFQKGDIAEGYSVSREKKESFPLTVTSAQKNPTAFYLCALQGASFYGYTFGSGTRLTVV.

J is TRBJ2-3 and V is TRBV6-4; the D is unclear. This CDR3 has 14 amino acids. Germline lookup yields CDR1 MRHNA and CDR2 SNTAGT. Between the trimmed V and J ends, which lost 5 bases and 4 bases, there was a span of 13 bases. The CDR3 DNA reads as TGTGCCAGCAGTCAACAAGGGCAGGCAGATACGCAGTATTTT. Translating gives CASSQQGQADTQYF.

CDR3 DNA sequence: TGTGCCAGCAGCCAAGTCCTTTATGGCTACACCTTC. This codes for CASSQVLYGYTF. This chain uses TRBV3-1 with TRBJ1-2; D is unclear. V lost 1 base, J lost 5 bases, and 5 bases lay in between. The CDR3 has 12 amino acids. Per the germline V gene, CDR1 is LGHDT and CDR2 is YNNKEL (reference sequence).

The sample holds a few counts of this clonotype. V is TRBV7-3 and J is TRBJ1-2; D is perhaps TRBD1 (5 bases). The CDR3 extends over 14 amino acids. CDR1 SGHTA and CDR2 FQGTGA come from the germline V gene. V dropped 5 bases and J dropped 5 bases, with 15 bases sitting between them. CDR3 DNA: TGTGCCAGCAGCCGGGTCGAAGGGGCTTATGGCTACACCTTC. Translated, it gives CASSRVEGAYGYTF.

Ten or more counts support this clonotype. The J gene is TRBJ1-1, the V gene TRBV9; D is undetermined. CDR1 is SGDLS and CDR2 is YYNGEE in the germline V gene. Trimming left V 0 bases short and J 0 bases short, with 9 bases between. CDR3 length: 15 residues. CDR3 region: CASSVGSHMNTEAFF. As DNA, the CDR3 is TGTGCCAGCAGCGTAGGATCACACATGAACACTGAAGCTTTCTTT.

This clonotype is a singleton in its sample. A much larger clone lies one base from this, so it may be a read error. Because it lacks the conserved phenylalanine or tryptophan at the end, this CDR3 is likely a read error. The chain has TRBV20-1 and TRBJ1-5; tentatively, D is TRBD1 (6 bases). CDR1 and CDR2 (germline): DFQATT, SNEGSKA (reference sequence). CDR3 length: 13 amino acids. V was pared by 6 bases and J by 5 bases, with 14 bases between. The CDR3 nucleotides read TGCAGTGCCAGGAGGAGGGGGTATCAGCCCCAGCATTCT. It translates to CSARRRGYQPQHS.

This rearrangement joins TRBV30 to TRBJ2-7, with D tentatively TRBD1 or TRBD2 (5 bases each). Per germline, CDR1 GTSNPN and CDR2 SVGIG (reference sequence). Trimming removed 7 bases from V and 7 bases from J, with 20 bases in between. The CDR3 loop spans 13 amino acids. Written as DNA, the CDR3 is TGTGCCTCCGACGGGGCGTACGAGGGAGAGCAGTACTTC. Protein sequence: CASDGAYEGEQYF.

This clonotype has ten or more counts. The chain couples TRBV2 to TRBJ2-1, with 9 bases lining up with TRBD1. Germline V lookup: CDR1 SNHLY, CDR2 FYNNEI. The CDR3 has 15 residues. After removal of 3 bases from V and 6 bases from J, the junction contained 6 bases not matched to a gene. CDR3 sequence (DNA): TGTGCCAGCAGTGATTTGGACAGGGGACTCAATGAGCAGTTCTTC. As protein: CASSDLDRGLNEQFF. Full variable domain (missing parts from reference TRBV2 and TRBJ2-1): EPEVTQTPSHQVTQMGQEVILRCVPISNHLYFYWYRQILGQKVEFLVSFYNNEISEKSEIFDDQFSVERPDGSNFTLKIRSTKLEDSAMYFCASSDLDRGLNEQFFGPGTRLTVL.

The table lists this clonotype with many counts. The V gene is TRBV19, the J gene TRBJ1-1; 9 bases match TRBD1. Unmatched junction bases numbered 7, after V lost 6 bases and J lost 5 bases. Germline V gene data show CDR1 as LNHDA and CDR2 as SQIVND (reference sequence). The CDR3 contains 14 residues. CDR3 in amino acids: CASSQWDRETEAFF. DNA for the CDR3: TGTGCCAGTAGCCAATGGGACAGGGAAACTGAAGCTTTCTTT.

Many counts were recorded for this clonotype. This sequence joins TRBV2 and TRBJ1-6, with D tentatively TRBD1 (5 bases). The germline V and J ends were trimmed by 3 bases and 4 bases, with 10 bases remaining between them. This CDR3 has 15 residues. Germline CDR1 SNHLY, CDR2 FYNNEI. CDR3 DNA: TGTGCCAGCAGTGATGACACAGGTTATAATTCACCCCTCCACTTT. Translated, it gives CASSDDTGYNSPLHF.

This clonotype was recorded many times. This chain joins TRBV29-1 and TRBJ1-6; D unclear. Germline V gene sequence: CDR1 SQVTM, CDR2 ANQGSEA. This CDR3 has 14 amino acids. The ends were cut back, 6 bases at V and 7 bases at J, with 16 bases in the middle. The CDR3 sequence: CSVKDGINNSPLHF. The CDR3 DNA follows: TGCAGCGTGAAAGACGGAATTAACAATTCACCCCTCCACTTT.

This clonotype was seen a handful of times. This chain links TRBV9 with TRBJ2-1; 9 bases are a match to TRBD2. The V gene end was trimmed by 0 bases and the J gene end by 4 bases; junction bases not matched to a gene: 11. This CDR3 spans 18 amino acids. CDR1 SGDLS and CDR2 YYNGEE come from the germline V gene. The CDR3 region has the DNA TGTGCCAGCAGCGTAGTCCCCCTGGCAGCGGGAGGTTACAATGAGCAGTTCTTC. It is translated as CASSVVPLAAGGYNEQFF.

This clonotype was found a few times. The chain couples TRBV19 to TRBJ1-5; maybe TRBD1 (5 bases). Germline CDR1 LNHDA, CDR2 SQIVND (reference sequence). CDR3 length: 18 amino acids. Between the trimmed V and J ends, which lost 5 bases and 1 base, there was a span of 21 bases. CDR3 nucleotides: TGTGCCAGTAGTTTCAGGAGATTGGGGCAGGAGAGCAATCAGCCCCAGCATTTT. It codes for CASSFRRLGQESNQPQHF.